Presented here are 5 T cell receptor beta chains from one specimen sequenced in a study of Graves' ophthalmopathy and Graves' hyperthyroidism. Amplification of the TCR beta CDR3 regions used RNA transcripts (as template). The workflow started with a first-round RT-PCR run with HTBI primers and then moved on to a second-round multiplex PCR. TCRdb analysed the multiplex PCR reads with MiXCR anew, one entry per CDR3 protein. Seen here are around 1.1 million distinct CDR3 sequences, about two fifths observed once, and the top ten hold over 8.5%. Material: peripheral blood or thyroid tissue (not recorded which). The receptors derive from an adult man with Graves' hyperthyroidism.

A remark on this clonotype: One end of the junction varies from germline; a read error may be responsible. The chain links TRBV24-1 to TRBJ2-7; D is possibly TRBD1 (6 bases). CDR1 KGHDR and CDR2 SFDVKD come from the germline V gene. CDR3 length: 16 residues. CDR3 in DNA: TGTACCACCAGTGATAGCCGGGACACGAGCTCCTACGGGCAGTACTTC. Protein product: CTTSDSRDTSSYGQYF.

The rearrangement joins TRBV5-4 to TRBJ1-4, with D unresolved. The CDR3 is 14 amino acids. Germline assignment: CDR1 SGHNT and CDR2 YYREEE (reference sequence). Trimming cost V 2 bases and J 7 bases, with 12 bases left between them. The CDR3 reads CASSFKGPSEKLFF. The CDR3 coding sequence is TGTGCCAGCAGCTTCAAAGGTCCCAGTGAAAAACTGTTTTTT.

There are many counts of this clonotype. The J gene is TRBJ1-3, the V gene TRBV12-3 or TRBV12-4; no clear D gene. Trimming removed 3 bases from V and 9 bases from J, with 6 bases in between. This CDR3 contains 11 residues. The CDR3 sequence: CASSFIGTIYF. The CDR3 coding sequence is TGTGCCAGCAGTTTTATTGGCACCATATATTTT.

The chain combines TRBV25-1 with TRBJ2-2, with a tentative D call TRBD2 (6 bases). The CDR3 loop spans 13 amino acids. Germline V CDR1 and CDR2: MGHDK, SYGVNS. The V and J ends lost 6 bases and 7 bases respectively, with 12 bases between them. In DNA, the CDR3 is TGTGCCAGCAGCGGGGAGGTGGTCGGGGAGCTGTTTTTT. Residues: CASSGEVVGELFF.

This clonotype has a count of ten or more. The V gene is TRBV7-2, the J gene TRBJ1-6; D call uncertain. The germline gives CDR1 SGHTA, CDR2 FQGNSA. V was cut by 3 bases and J by 7 bases, with 13 bases left in between. This CDR3 comprises 15 residues. CDR3 in DNA: TGTGCCAGCAGCTTTGATGTAGGGAGGAATTCACCCCTCCACTTT. Translation: CASSFDVGRNSPLHF.